This T cell receptor beta chain was sequenced during a study of identical twins. TCRdb re-called the 5' RACE reads with MiXCR, one entry per CDR3 protein. The sample has about 690,000 distinct CDR3 sequences; roughly 20% are singletons. This clonotype was picked up a small number of times. The CDR3 totals 15 residues. Germline lookup yields CDR1 SGHRS and CDR2 YFSETQ. V was trimmed by 4 bases and J by 2 bases, leaving 16 bases between them. These data were also filed under a second study, of T cells expressing NK-cell markers.

Sequencing was carried out using PBMCs. The V and J genes are TRBV5-1 and TRBJ2-7, with D maybe TRBD2 (6 bases). This clonotype was sampled from a woman younger than 30 in good health. Here the CDR3 reads CASSPPAGRPYEQYF. The DNA of the CDR3 is TGCGCCAGCAGCCCTCCGGCGGGGAGGCCCTACGAGCAGTACTTC.